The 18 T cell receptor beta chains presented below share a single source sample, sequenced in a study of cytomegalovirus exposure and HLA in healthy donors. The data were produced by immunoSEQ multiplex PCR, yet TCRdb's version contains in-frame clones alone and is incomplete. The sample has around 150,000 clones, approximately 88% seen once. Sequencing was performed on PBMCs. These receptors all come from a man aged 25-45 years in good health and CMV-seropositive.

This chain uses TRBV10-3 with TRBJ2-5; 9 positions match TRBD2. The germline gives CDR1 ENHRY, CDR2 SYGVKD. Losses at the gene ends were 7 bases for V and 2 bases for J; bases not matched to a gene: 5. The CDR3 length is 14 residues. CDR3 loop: CAIKERGDQETQYF. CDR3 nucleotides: TGTGCCATCAAGGAGCGGGGGGATCAAGAGACCCAGTACTTC.

CDR3 sequence reads: CASSLARGGHEQFF. The CDR3 DNA follows: TGCGCCAGCAGCTTGGCTAGGGGTGGGCATGAGCAGTTCTTC. This rearrangement joins TRBV5-1 to TRBJ2-1; tentatively, D is TRBD1 (5 bases). V lost 0 bases and J 8 bases, leaving 12 bases between the germline ends. Germline-derived CDR1 and CDR2 are SGHRS and YFSETQ. This CDR3 is built from 14 residues.

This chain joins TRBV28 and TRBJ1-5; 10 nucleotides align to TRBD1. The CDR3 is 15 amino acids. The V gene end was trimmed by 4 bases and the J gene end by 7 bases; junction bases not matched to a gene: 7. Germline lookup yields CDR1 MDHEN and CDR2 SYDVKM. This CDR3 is CASSWDRGKGQPQHF. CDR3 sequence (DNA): TGTGCCAGCAGTTGGGACAGGGGAAAGGGACAGCCCCAGCATTTT. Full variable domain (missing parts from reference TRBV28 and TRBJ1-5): DVKVTQSSRYLVKRTGEKVFLECVQDMDHENMFWYRQDPGLGLRLIYFSYDVKMKEKGDIPEGYSVSREKKERFSLILESASTNQTSMYLCASSWDRGKGQPQHFGDGTRLSIL.

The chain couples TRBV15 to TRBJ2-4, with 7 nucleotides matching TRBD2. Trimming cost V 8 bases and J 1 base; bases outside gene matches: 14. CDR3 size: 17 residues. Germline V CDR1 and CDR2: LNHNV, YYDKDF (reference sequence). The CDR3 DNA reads TGTGCCACCCGAGCTAGCGGCCTTACAGATGCCAAAAACATTCAGTACTTC. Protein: CATRASGLTDAKNIQYF.

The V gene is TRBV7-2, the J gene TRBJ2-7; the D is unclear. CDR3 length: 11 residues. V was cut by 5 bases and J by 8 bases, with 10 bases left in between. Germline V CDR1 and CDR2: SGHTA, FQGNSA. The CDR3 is CASSTQFKQYF. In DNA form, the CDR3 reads TGTGCCAGCAGCACTCAATTCAAGCAGTACTTC. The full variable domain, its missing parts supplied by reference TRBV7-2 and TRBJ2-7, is GAGVSQSPSNKVTEKGKDVELRCDPISGHTALYWYRQSLGQGLEFLIYFQGNSAPDKSGLPSDRFSAERTGGSVSTLTIQRTQQEDSAVYLCASSTQFKQYFGPGTRLTVT.

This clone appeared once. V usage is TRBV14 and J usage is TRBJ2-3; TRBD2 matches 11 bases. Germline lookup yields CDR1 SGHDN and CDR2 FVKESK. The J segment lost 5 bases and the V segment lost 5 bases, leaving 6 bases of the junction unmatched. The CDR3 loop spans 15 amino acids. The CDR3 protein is CASSATSGSQDTQYF. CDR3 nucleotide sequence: TGTGCCAGCAGCGCCACTAGCGGGAGCCAAGATACGCAGTATTTT.

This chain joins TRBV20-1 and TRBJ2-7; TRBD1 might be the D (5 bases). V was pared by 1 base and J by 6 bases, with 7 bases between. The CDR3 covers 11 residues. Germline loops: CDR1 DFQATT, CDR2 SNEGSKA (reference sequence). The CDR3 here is CSARAGREQYF. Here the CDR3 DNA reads TGCAGTGCTAGAGCAGGGCGCGAGCAGTACTTC.

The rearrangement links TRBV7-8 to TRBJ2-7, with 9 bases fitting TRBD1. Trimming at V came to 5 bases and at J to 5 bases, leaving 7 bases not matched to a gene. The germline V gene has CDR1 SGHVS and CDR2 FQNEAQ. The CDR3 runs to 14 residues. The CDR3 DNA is TGTGCCAGCAGCAGGGGGACAGGGACGGACGAGCAGTACTTC. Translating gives CASSRGTGTDEQYF.

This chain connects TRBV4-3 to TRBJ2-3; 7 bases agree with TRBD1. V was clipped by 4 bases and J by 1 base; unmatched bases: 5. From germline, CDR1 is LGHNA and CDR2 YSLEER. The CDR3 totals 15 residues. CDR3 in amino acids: CASSPDGQGTDTQYF. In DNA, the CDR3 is TGCGCCAGCAGCCCAGACGGACAGGGCACAGATACGCAGTATTTT.

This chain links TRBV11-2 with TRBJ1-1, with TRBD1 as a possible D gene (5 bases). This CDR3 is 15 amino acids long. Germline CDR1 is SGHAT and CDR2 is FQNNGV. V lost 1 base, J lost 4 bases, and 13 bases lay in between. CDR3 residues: CASSLAPRRGTEAFF. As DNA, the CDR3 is TGTGCCAGCAGCTTAGCGCCCAGGAGGGGCACTGAAGCTTTCTTT.

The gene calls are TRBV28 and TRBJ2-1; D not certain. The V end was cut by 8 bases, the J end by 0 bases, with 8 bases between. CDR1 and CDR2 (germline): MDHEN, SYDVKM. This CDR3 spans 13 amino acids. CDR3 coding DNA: TGTGCCAGCGGCCTTATCTCCTACAATGAGCAGTTCTTC. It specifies CASGLISYNEQFF.

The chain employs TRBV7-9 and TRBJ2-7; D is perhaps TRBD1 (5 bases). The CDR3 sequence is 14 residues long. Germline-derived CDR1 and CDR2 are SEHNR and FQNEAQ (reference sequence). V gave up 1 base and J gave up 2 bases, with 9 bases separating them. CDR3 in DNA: TGTGCCAGCAGCTTAGGTCAGGGCACCTACGAGCAGTACTTC. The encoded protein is CASSLGQGTYEQYF.

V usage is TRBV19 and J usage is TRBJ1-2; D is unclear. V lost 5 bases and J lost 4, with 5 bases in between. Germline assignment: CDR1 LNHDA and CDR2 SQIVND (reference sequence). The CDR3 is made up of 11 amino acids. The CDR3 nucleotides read TGTGCCAGTAGTCGGTCCTATGGCTACACCTTC. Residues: CASSRSYGYTF.

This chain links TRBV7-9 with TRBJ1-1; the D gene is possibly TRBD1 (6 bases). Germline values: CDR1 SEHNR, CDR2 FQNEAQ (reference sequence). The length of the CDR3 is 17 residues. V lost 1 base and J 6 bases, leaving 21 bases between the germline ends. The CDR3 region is CASSLGRDTYFTAEAFF. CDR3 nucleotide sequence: TGTGCCAGCAGCTTAGGTCGGGACACTTACTTTACGGCTGAAGCTTTCTTT.

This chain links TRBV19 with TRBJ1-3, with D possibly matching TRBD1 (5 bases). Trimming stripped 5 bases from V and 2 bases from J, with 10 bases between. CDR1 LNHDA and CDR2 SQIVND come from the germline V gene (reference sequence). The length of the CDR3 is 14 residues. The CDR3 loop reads CASSSARAGNTIYF. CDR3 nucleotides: TGTGCCAGTAGTTCCGCCAGGGCTGGAAACACCATATATTTT.

The CDR3 protein is CASSFLPGHRGNQPQHF. The CDR3 DNA reads as TGTGCCAGCAGTTTTTTACCCGGACACCGGGGCAATCAGCCCCAGCATTTT. The J gene is TRBJ1-5, the V gene TRBV27; D may be TRBD1 (5 bases). V shed 3 bases and J shed 2 bases, with 17 bases lying between them. Germline lookup yields CDR1 MNHEY and CDR2 SMNVEV (reference sequence). The CDR3 length is 17 residues.

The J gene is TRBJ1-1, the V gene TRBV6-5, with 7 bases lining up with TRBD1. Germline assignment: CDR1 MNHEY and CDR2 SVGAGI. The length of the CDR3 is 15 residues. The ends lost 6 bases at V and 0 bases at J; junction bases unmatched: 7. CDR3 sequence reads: CASRELRGLNTEAFF. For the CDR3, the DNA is TGTGCCAGCAGGGAACTTAGGGGGCTGAACACTGAAGCTTTCTTT.

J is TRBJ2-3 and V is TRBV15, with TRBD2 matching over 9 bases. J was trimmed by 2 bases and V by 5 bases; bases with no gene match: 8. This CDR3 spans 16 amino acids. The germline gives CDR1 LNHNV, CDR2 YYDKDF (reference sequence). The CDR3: CATSLRAGGPTDTQYF. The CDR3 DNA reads TGTGCCACCAGCTTACGAGCGGGGGGCCCCACAGATACGCAGTATTTT.